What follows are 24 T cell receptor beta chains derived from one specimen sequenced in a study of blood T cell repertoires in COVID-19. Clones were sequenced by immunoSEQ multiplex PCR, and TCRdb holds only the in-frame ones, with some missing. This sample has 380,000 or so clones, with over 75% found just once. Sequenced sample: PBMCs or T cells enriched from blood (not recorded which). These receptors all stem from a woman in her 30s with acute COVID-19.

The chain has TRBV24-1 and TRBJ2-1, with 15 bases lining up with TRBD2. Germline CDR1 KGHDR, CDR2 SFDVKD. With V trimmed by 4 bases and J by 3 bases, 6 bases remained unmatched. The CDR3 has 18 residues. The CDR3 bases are TGTGCCACCAGTGAGCCGGGACTAGCGGGGGGTGACTACAATGAGCAGTTCTTC. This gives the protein CATSEPGLAGGDYNEQFF.

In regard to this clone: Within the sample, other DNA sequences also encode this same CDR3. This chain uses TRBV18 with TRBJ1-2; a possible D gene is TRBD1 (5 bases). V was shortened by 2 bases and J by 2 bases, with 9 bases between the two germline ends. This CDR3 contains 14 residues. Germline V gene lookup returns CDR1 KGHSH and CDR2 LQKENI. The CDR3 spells CASSPTGGNYGYTF. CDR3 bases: TGTGCCAGCTCACCAACTGGGGGGAACTATGGCTACACCTTC.

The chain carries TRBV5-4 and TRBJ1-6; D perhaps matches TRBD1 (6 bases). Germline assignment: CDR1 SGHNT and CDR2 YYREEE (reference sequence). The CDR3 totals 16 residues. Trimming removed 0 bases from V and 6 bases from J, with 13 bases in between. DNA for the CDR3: TGTGCCAGCAGCTTGGATGGGACACAAAGTAATTCACCCCTCCACTTT. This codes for CASSLDGTQSNSPLHF.

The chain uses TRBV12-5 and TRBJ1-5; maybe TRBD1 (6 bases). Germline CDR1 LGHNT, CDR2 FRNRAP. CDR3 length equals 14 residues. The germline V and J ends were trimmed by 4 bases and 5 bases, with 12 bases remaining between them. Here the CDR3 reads CASGYETGHQPQHF. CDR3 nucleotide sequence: TGTGCTAGTGGTTATGAGACAGGCCATCAGCCCCAGCATTTT.

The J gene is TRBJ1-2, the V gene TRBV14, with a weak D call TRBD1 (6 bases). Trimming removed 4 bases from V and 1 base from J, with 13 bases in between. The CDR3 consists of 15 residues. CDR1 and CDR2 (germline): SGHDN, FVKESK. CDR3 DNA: TGTGCCAGCAGCCGCTCGGGACATAGTAACTATGGCTACACCTTC. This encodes CASSRSGHSNYGYTF.

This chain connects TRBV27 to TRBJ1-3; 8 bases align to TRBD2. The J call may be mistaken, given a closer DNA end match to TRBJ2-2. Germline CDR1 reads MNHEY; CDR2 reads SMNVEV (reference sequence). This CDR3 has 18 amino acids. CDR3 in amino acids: CASSSSGGTPWATGELFF. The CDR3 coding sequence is TGTGCCAGCAGTTCGAGCGGGGGCACGCCTTGGGCCACCGGGGAGCTGTTTTTT.

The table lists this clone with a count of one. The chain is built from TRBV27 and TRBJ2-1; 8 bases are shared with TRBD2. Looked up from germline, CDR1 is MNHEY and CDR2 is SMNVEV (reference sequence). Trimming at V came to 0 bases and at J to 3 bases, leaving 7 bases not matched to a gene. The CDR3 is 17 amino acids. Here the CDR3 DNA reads TGTGCCAGCAGTTTATCGTGGGCGGGGGGCCTCTACAATGAGCAGTTCTTC. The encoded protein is CASSLSWAGGLYNEQFF.

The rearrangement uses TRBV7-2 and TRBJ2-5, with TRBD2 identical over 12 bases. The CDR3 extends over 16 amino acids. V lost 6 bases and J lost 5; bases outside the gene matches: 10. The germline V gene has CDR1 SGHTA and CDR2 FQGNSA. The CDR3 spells CASRQGLAGSPETQYF. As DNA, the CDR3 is TGTGCCAGCAGGCAAGGACTAGCGGGGTCCCCGGAGACCCAGTACTTC.

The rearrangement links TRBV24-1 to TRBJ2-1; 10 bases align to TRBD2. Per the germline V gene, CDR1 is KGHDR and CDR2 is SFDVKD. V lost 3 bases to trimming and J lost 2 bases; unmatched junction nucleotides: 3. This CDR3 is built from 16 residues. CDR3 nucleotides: TGTGCCACCAGTGATCCGAGCGGGGGGGCCTACAATGAGCAGTTCTTC. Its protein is CATSDPSGGAYNEQFF.

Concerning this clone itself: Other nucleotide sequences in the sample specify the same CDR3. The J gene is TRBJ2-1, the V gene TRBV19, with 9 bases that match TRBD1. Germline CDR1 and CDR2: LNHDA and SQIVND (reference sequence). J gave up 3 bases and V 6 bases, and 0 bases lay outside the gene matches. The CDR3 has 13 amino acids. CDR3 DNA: TGTGCCAGTAGGGACAGGGGCTACAATGAGCAGTTCTTC. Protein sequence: CASRDRGYNEQFF.

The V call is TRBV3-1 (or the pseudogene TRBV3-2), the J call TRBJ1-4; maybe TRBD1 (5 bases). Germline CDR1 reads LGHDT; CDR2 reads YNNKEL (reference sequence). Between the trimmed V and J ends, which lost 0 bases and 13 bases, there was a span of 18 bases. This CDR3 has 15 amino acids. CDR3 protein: CASSQDGDSGWRLFF. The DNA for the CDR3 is TGTGCCAGCAGCCAAGATGGGGACTCTGGGTGGCGACTGTTTTTT.

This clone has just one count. The CDR3 is CASNDPRVKNTEAFF. The CDR3 bases are TGTGCCAGTAATGACCCTCGGGTTAAGAACACTGAAGCTTTCTTT. This chain joins TRBV19 and TRBJ1-1; D unclear. Trimming pared 7 bases from V and 1 base from J, leaving 16 bases between. This CDR3 spans 15 amino acids. Germline-derived CDR1 and CDR2 are LNHDA and SQIVND (reference sequence).

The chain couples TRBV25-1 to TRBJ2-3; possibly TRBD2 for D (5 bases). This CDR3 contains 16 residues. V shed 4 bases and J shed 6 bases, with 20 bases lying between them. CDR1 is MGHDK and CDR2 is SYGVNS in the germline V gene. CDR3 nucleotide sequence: TGTGCCAGCAGTGGAGGGAGAGTCTCCCCGGACGATACGCAGTATTTT. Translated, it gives CASSGGRVSPDDTQYF.

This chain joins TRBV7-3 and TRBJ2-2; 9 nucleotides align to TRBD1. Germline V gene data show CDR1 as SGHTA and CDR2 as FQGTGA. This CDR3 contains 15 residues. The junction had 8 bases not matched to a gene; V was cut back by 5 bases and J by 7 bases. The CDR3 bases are TGTGCCAGCAGCCCCCGGACAGGGGTCGTCGGGGAGCTGTTTTTT. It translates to CASSPRTGVVGELFF. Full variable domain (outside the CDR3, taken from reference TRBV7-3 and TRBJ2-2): GAGVSQTPSNKVTEKGKYVELRCDPISGHTALYWYRQSLGQGPEFLIYFQGTGAADDSGLPNDRFFAVRPEGSVSTLKIQRTERGDSAVYLCASSPRTGVVGELFFGEGSRLTVL.

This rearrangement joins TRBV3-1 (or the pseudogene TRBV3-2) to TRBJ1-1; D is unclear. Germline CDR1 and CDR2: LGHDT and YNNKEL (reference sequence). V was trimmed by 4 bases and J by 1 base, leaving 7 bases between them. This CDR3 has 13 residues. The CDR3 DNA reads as TGTGCCAGCAGCCGAGGAAAGAACACTGAAGCTTTCTTT. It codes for CASSRGKNTEAFF.

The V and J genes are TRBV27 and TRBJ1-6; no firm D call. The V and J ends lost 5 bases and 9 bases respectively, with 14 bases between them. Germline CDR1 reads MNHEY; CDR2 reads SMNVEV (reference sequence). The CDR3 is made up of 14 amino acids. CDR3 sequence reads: CASSPRTVFSPLHF. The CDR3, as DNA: TGTGCCAGCAGTCCGCGCACAGTCTTTTCACCCCTCCACTTT.

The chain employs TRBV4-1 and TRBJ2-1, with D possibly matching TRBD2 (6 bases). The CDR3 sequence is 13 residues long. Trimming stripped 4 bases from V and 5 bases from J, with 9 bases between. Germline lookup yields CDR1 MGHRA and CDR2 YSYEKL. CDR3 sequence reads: CASSLGSNNEQFF. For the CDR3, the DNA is TGCGCCAGCAGCCTCGGGAGTAACAATGAGCAGTTCTTC.

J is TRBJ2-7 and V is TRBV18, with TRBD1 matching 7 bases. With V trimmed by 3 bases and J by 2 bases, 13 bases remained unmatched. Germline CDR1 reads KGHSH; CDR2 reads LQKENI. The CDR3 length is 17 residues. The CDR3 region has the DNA TGTGCCAGCTCACCCGTAGGACAGGCGCTACTAACCTACGAGCAGTACTTC. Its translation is CASSPVGQALLTYEQYF. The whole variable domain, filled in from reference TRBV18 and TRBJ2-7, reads NAGVMQNPRHLVRRRGQEARLRCSPMKGHSHVYWYRQLPEEGLKFMVYLQKENIIDESGMPKERFSAEFPKEGPSILRIQQVVRGDSAAYFCASSPVGQALLTYEQYFGPGTRLTVT.

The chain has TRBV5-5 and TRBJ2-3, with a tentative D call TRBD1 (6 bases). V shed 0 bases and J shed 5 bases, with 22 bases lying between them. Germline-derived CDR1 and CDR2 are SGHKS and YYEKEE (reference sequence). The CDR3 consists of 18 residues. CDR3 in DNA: TGTGCCAGCAGCTTGGCCTTTCCTGGGGGCTCCCGGGTAGATACGCAGTATTTT. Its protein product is CASSLAFPGGSRVDTQYF.

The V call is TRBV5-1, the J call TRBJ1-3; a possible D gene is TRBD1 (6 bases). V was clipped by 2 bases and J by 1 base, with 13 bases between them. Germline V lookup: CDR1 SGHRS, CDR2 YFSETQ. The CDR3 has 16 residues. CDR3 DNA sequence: TGCGCCAGCAGCTTAACAGACGACAGGTCTGGAAACACCATATATTTT. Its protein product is CASSLTDDRSGNTIYF. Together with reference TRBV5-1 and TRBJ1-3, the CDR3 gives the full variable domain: KAGVTQTPRYLIKTRGQQVTLSCSPISGHRSVSWYQQTPGQGLQFLFEYFSETQRNKGNFPGRFSGRQFSNSRSEMNVSTLELGDSALYLCASSLTDDRSGNTIYFGEGSWLTVV.

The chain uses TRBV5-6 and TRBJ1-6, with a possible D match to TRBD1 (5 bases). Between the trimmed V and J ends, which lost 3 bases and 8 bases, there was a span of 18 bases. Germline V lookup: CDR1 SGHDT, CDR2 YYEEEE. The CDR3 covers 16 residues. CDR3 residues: CASSWFLGGTDSPLHF. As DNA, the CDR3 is TGTGCCAGCAGCTGGTTCCTCGGGGGGACGGATTCACCCCTCCACTTT.

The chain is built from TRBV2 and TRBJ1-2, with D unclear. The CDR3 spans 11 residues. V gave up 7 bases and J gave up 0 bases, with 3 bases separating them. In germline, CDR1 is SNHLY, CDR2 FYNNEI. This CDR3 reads CASTANYGYTF. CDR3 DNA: TGTGCCAGCACTGCTAACTATGGCTACACCTTC.

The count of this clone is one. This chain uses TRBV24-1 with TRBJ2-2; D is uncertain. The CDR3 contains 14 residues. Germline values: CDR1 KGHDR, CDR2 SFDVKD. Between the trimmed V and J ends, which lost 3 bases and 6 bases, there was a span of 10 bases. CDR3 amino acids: CATSDPIGAGELFF. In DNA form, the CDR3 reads TGTGCCACCAGTGATCCTATAGGAGCCGGGGAGCTGTTTTTT.

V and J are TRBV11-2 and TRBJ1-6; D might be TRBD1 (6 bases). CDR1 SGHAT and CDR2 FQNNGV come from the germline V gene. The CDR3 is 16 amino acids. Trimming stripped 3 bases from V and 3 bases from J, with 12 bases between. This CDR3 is CASSFPDRDYNSPLHF. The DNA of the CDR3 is TGTGCCAGCAGCTTTCCGGACAGAGACTATAATTCACCCCTCCACTTT. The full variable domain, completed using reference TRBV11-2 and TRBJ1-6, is EAGVAQSPRYKIIEKRQSVAFWCNPISGHATLYWYQQILGQGPKLLIQFQNNGVVDDSQLPKDRFSAERLKGVDSTLKIQPAKLEDSAVYLCASSFPDRDYNSPLHFGNGTRLTVT.